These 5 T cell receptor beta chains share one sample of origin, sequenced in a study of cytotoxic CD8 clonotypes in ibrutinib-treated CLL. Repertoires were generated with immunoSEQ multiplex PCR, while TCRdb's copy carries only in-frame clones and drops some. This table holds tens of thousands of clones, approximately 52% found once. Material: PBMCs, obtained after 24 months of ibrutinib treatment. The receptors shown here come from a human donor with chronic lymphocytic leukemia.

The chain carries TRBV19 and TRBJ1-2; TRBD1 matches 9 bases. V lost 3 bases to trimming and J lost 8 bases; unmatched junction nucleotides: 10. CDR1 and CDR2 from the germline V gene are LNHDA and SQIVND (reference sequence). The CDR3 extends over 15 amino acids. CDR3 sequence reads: CASSIDWGQGVGYTF. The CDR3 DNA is TGTGCCAGTAGTATTGATTGGGGACAGGGCGTCGGCTACACCTTC. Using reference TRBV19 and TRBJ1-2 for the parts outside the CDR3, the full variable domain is DGGITQSPKYLFRKEGQNVTLSCEQNLNHDAMYWYRQDPGQGLRLIYYSQIVNDFQKGDIAEGYSVSREKKESFPLTVTSAQKNPTAFYLCASSIDWGQGVGYTFGSGTRLTVV.

This chain's CDR3 is CASSPKVQGNQPQHF. CDR3 nucleotides: TGTGCCAGCAGTCCAAAGGTACAGGGCAATCAGCCCCAGCATTTT. This sequence joins TRBV27 and TRBJ1-5, with D possibly being TRBD1 (5 bases). V shed 5 bases and J shed 2 bases, with 13 bases lying between them. CDR1 is MNHEY and CDR2 is SMNVEV in the germline V gene (reference sequence). CDR3 length equals 15 residues.

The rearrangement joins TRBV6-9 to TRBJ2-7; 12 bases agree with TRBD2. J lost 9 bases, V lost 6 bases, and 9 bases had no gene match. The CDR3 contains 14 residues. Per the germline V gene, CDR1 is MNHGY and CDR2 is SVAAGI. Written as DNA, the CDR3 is TGTGCCAGCAGGCCGACTAGCGGGGGCCCCGTGCAGTACGTC. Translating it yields CASRPTSGGPVQYV.

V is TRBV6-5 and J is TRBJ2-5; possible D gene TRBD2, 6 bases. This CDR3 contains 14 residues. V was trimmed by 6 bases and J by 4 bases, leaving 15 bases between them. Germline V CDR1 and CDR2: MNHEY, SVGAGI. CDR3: CASRSSGTLETQYF. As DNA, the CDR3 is TGTGCCAGCAGATCCTCAGGGACTCTAGAGACCCAGTACTTC.

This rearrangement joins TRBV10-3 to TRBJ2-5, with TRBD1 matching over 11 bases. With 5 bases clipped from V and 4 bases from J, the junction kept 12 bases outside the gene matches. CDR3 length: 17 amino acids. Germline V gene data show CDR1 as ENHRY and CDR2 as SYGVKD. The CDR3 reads CAISTFGQGAGSETQYF. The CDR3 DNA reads TGTGCCATCAGTACATTCGGACAGGGGGCGGGTTCAGAGACCCAGTACTTC.